Reported below is one T cell receptor (beta chain). These data are taken from a study of T cell changes during pregnancy in multiple sclerosis. Assay: immunoSEQ multiplex PCR; the TCRdb copy retains only in-frame clones and omits some. The data hold 40,000 to 45,000 clones, with 70% to 90% observed a single time. The CDR3 contains 15 residues. CDR1 and CDR2 from the germline V gene are KGHSH and LQKENI. V lost 6 bases and J lost 6, with 21 bases in between. The input for sequencing was CD4+ T cells from peripheral blood mononuclear cells, taken in the first trimester of pregnancy. The receptor was isolated from a female donor with multiple sclerosis, enrolled in a pregnancy study. This chain uses TRBV18 with TRBJ2-7; a weak D match, TRBD1 (5 bases). The CDR3 loop is CASSPNRSRSGEQYF. The CDR3, as DNA: TGTGCCAGCTCGCCTAACAGGTCTCGTAGTGGCGAGCAGTACTTC.